One sample yielded the 27 T cell receptor beta chains listed below, sequenced in a study of cytomegalovirus exposure and HLA in healthy donors. PCR amplification relied on 60 Vbeta primers (plus 13 Jbeta primers). TCRdb's copy holds only in-frame clones and misses some; the assay was immunoSEQ multiplex PCR. The repertoire holds 110,000 or so clones, about 64% seen once, with almost 8.5% in the top ten. The specimen sequenced was PBMCs. These receptors were collected from a man between 18 and 35 years old in good health and CMV-seropositive.

This clone was recorded once. CDR3 residues: CASSLASGVLLEQYF. In DNA, the CDR3 is TGTGCCAGCAGCTTAGCTAGCGGGGTCCTACTCGAGCAGTACTTC. The chain is built from TRBV7-9 and TRBJ2-7; 8 bases align to TRBD2. This CDR3 is 15 amino acids long. V shed 0 bases and J 6 bases; nucleotides not matched to a gene: 7. Germline CDR1 is SEHNR and CDR2 is FQNEAQ (reference sequence).

The chain joins TRBV18 to TRBJ1-1, with D tentatively TRBD1 (5 bases). CDR1 KGHSH and CDR2 LQKENI come from the germline V gene. The CDR3 is 14 residues long. V lost 4 bases and J 4 bases, leaving 13 bases between the germline ends. The CDR3 region is CASSLLGATTEAFF. In DNA form, the CDR3 reads TGTGCCAGCTCACTACTTGGGGCGACCACTGAAGCTTTCTTT.

The rearrangement links TRBV25-1 to TRBJ1-4; D is unresolved. Trimming cost V 1 base and J 1 base, with 7 bases left between them. CDR1 and CDR2 (germline): MGHDK, SYGVNS. This CDR3 contains 15 residues. The CDR3, as DNA: TGTGCCAGCAGTGAATCGTTATTAACTAATGAAAAACTGTTTTTT. Translating it yields CASSESLLTNEKLFF.

V is TRBV11-2 and J is TRBJ2-1; D gene uncertain. The germline V and J ends were trimmed by 1 base and 0 bases, with 7 bases remaining between them. CDR3 length equals 15 residues. Germline V gene data show CDR1 as SGHAT and CDR2 as FQNNGV. This CDR3 is CASSLGIASYNEQFF. Here the CDR3 DNA reads TGTGCCAGCAGCTTAGGGATAGCCTCCTACAATGAGCAGTTCTTC.

This clone has just a few counts. The rearrangement uses TRBV5-3 and TRBJ1-1; 7 bases are shared with TRBD1. TRBV5-3 is reported as an ORF; its role is uncertain. J was trimmed by 1 base and V by 3 bases; bases with no gene match: 9. The CDR3 is 16 residues long. Written as DNA, the CDR3 is TGTGCCAGAAGCTCCACCTGGGACAGCCGGAACACTGAAGCTTTCTTT. This translates into CARSSTWDSRNTEAFF.

The chain carries TRBV5-6 and TRBJ1-5; D remains ambiguous. Trimming removed 4 bases at V and 4 bases at J, with 15 bases between. CDR3 size: 15 residues. Per the germline V gene, CDR1 is SGHDT and CDR2 is YYEEEE. The CDR3 loop reads CASSLGARENQPQHF. CDR3 bases: TGTGCCAGCAGCCTGGGAGCAAGAGAAAATCAGCCCCAGCATTTT.

This clone was recorded a few times. V usage is TRBV4-2 and J usage is TRBJ2-1; TRBD2 aligns across 9 bases. V dropped 1 base and J dropped 7; count of bases not matched to a gene: 8. Germline-derived CDR1 and CDR2 are LGHNA and YNFKEQ. There are 16 residues in the CDR3. The CDR3 is CASSQGGSGGPNEQFF. Here the CDR3 DNA reads TGTGCCAGCAGCCAAGGAGGAAGCGGGGGGCCGAATGAGCAGTTCTTC.

This clone was recorded a few times. The chain recombines TRBV7-9 with TRBJ1-3; 7 bases agree with TRBD1. Germline CDR1 reads SEHNR; CDR2 reads FQNEAQ (reference sequence). With 5 bases clipped from V and 0 bases from J, the junction kept 4 bases outside the gene matches. The CDR3 contains 15 residues. In DNA, the CDR3 is TGTGCCAGCAGCCCGGGACAGAGCTCTGGAAACACCATATATTTT. Amino acid sequence: CASSPGQSSGNTIYF.

This clone was detected only once. The chain recombines TRBV7-9 with TRBJ2-7; 8 positions agree with TRBD1. Per the germline V gene, CDR1 is SEHNR and CDR2 is FQNEAQ (reference sequence). V was pared by 5 bases and J by 5 bases, with 2 bases of the junction left unmatched. This CDR3 is built from 12 residues. In DNA form, the CDR3 reads TGTGCCAGCAGCCGGGGACAGGACGAGCAGTACGTC. Protein: CASSRGQDEQYV.

The rearrangement links TRBV6-1 to TRBJ1-3, with TRBD1 as a possible D gene (5 bases). CDR3 size: 13 residues. The V end lost 6 bases, the J end lost 2 bases, and 8 bases lay between the germline ends. CDR1 MNHNS and CDR2 SASEGT come from the germline V gene. CDR3 protein: CASRRGTGNTIYF. As DNA, the CDR3 is TGTGCCAGCAGAAGGGGAACTGGAAACACCATATATTTT.

This clone was counted only a few times. The genes are TRBV30 and TRBJ1-6; D is unclear. The CDR3 spans 13 residues. Trimming pared 1 base from V and 10 bases from J, leaving 11 bases between. In germline, CDR1 is GTSNPN, CDR2 SVGIG (reference sequence). CDR3 protein: CAWSEREESPLHF. The DNA for the CDR3 is TGTGCCTGGAGTGAGAGGGAGGAGTCACCCCTCCACTTT.

In its sample, this clone was seen once. This chain links TRBV25-1 with TRBJ1-1; TRBD1 is a possible D gene (6 bases). V lost 2 bases and J 7 bases, leaving 17 bases between the germline ends. The CDR3 is made up of 15 amino acids. Germline V gene lookup returns CDR1 MGHDK and CDR2 SYGVNS. The CDR3 protein is CASSESLGAANEAFF. In DNA, the CDR3 is TGTGCCAGCAGTGAAAGCCTGGGGGCCGCAAATGAAGCTTTCTTT.

Only one count was recorded for this clone. This chain links TRBV28 with TRBJ2-7; 9 nucleotides agree with TRBD1. With V trimmed by 7 bases and J by 6 bases, 10 bases remained unmatched. The CDR3 runs to 14 residues. Germline CDR1 is MDHEN and CDR2 is SYDVKM. DNA of the CDR3: TGTGCCAGCACTTCACAGGGGGCCTACTGCGAGCAGTACGTC. Translation: CASTSQGAYCEQYV.

The chain carries TRBV30 and TRBJ2-3, with 10 bases that match TRBD2. The V gene end was trimmed by 0 bases and the J gene end by 6 bases; junction bases not matched to a gene: 12. Germline CDR1 is GTSNPN and CDR2 is SVGIG (reference sequence). The CDR3 contains 17 residues. The CDR3 is CAWSVSRTSGISDTQYF. CDR3 DNA: TGTGCCTGGAGTGTGTCCAGGACTAGCGGTATATCGGATACGCAGTATTTT.

DNA for the CDR3: TGCGCCAGCAGCTTGGTGCCTAGCGGGGTTGATGAGCAGTTCTTC. Its translation is CASSLVPSGVDEQFF. J is TRBJ2-1 and V is TRBV5-1, with 9 bases that match TRBD2. This CDR3 spans 15 amino acids. After removal of 0 bases from V and 8 bases from J, the junction contained 6 bases not matched to a gene. Germline CDR1 and CDR2: SGHRS and YFSETQ.

J is TRBJ2-3 and V is TRBV10-2; no firm D call. V shed 3 bases and J shed 7 bases, with 11 bases lying between them. This CDR3 has 13 residues. CDR1 WSHSY and CDR2 SAAADI come from the germline V gene. CDR3 amino acids: CASSDTSSNTQYF. The CDR3 nucleotides are TGCGCCAGCAGTGATACCAGTTCAAATACGCAGTATTTT.

This CDR3 reads CASSWTGMYNEQFF. CDR3 DNA sequence: TGTGCCAGCAGTTGGACGGGAATGTACAATGAGCAGTTCTTC. The V and J genes are TRBV6-1 and TRBJ2-1, with D perhaps TRBD2 (5 bases). The CDR3 has 14 residues. Germline V gene lookup returns CDR1 MNHNS and CDR2 SASEGT. V was trimmed by 5 bases and J by 4 bases, leaving 12 bases between them.

This rearrangement joins TRBV5-6 to TRBJ1-4; TRBD1 aligns across 7 bases. CDR1 and CDR2 (germline): SGHDT, YYEEEE. The J segment lost 5 bases and the V segment lost 3 bases, leaving 4 bases of the junction unmatched. This CDR3 has 14 residues. The CDR3 coding sequence is TGTGCCAGCAGCTCGACAGGGTTGAATGAAAAACTGTTTTTT. Encoded protein: CASSSTGLNEKLFF.

A single count supports this clone. The rearrangement links TRBV7-2 to TRBJ1-3, with TRBD1 identical over 9 bases. The germline V gene has CDR1 SGHTA and CDR2 FQGNSA. The ends lost 9 bases at V and 2 bases at J; junction bases unmatched: 2. This CDR3 region has 13 residues. The CDR3 nucleotides are TGTGCCAGTAGACAGGGGGCTGGAAACACCATATATTTT. Protein sequence: CASRQGAGNTIYF.

The chain employs TRBV11-3 and TRBJ2-7, with 9 bases that match TRBD1. The ends lost 0 bases at V and 6 bases at J; junction bases unmatched: 6. The CDR3 is 15 residues long. Germline V gene lookup returns CDR1 SGHNT and CDR2 YENEEA. CDR3 bases: TGTGCCAGCAGCTTAGATCTTGGGACAGGGTTCGAGCAGTACTTC. Amino acids: CASSLDLGTGFEQYF.

This clone was observed a few times. V is TRBV6-5 and J is TRBJ2-3; no clear D gene. The CDR3 has 14 amino acids. With 0 bases removed from V and 6 bases from J, the gap between germline ends came to 10 bases. Per germline, CDR1 MNHEY and CDR2 SVGAGI. The CDR3 reads CASSYSLEADTQYF. The CDR3 nucleotides read TGTGCCAGCAGTTACTCCCTCGAAGCGGATACGCAGTATTTT.

The chain joins TRBV29-1 to TRBJ1-2; D unresolved. V gave up 2 bases and J gave up 4 bases, with 11 bases separating them. From germline, CDR1 is SQVTM and CDR2 ANQGSEA. The CDR3 runs 13 residues. In nucleotides, the CDR3 is TGCAGCGTTGAATCTACCATATCCTATGGCTACACCTTC. Residues: CSVESTISYGYTF.

The chain couples TRBV7-9 to TRBJ1-2; D gene unclear. Germline V gene sequence: CDR1 SEHNR, CDR2 FQNEAQ (reference sequence). The germline V and J ends were trimmed by 6 bases and 6 bases, with 11 bases remaining between them. The CDR3 is 12 amino acids. CDR3 bases: TGTGCCAGCAGTTCTAGGGAGGATGGCTACACCTTC. This sequence encodes CASSSREDGYTF. Drawing the rest from reference TRBV7-9 and TRBJ1-2, the complete variable domain is DTGVSQNPRHKITKRGQNVTFRCDPISEHNRLYWYRQTLGQGPEFLTYFQNEAQLEKSRLLSDRFSAERPKGSFSTLEIQRTEQGDSAMYLCASSSREDGYTFGSGTRLTVV.

The chain couples TRBV5-8 to TRBJ2-1, with D perhaps matching TRBD1 (6 bases). The CDR3 consists of 17 residues. Germline V gives CDR1 SGHTS, CDR2 YDEGEE. V was cut by 7 bases and J by 7 bases, with 27 bases left in between. CDR3 nucleotide sequence: TGTGCCAGCGCAGCGGCCTATGGGGGCCAGGGGCGGAATGAGCAGTTCTTC. Amino acids: CASAAAYGGQGRNEQFF.

This clone was recorded only once. The rearrangement joins TRBV5-1 to TRBJ2-7; D is possibly TRBD2 (5 bases). This CDR3 region has 13 residues. With 1 base removed from V and 7 bases from J, the gap between germline ends came to 12 bases. Germline loops: CDR1 SGHRS, CDR2 YFSETQ. DNA of the CDR3: TGCGCCAGCAGCTTGAGGATGTCGGGGGAGCAGTACGTC. Its translation: CASSLRMSGEQYV.

This chain uses TRBV5-6 with TRBJ2-7, with D perhaps TRBD1 (5 bases). The germline CDR1 and CDR2 sequences are SGHDT and YYEEEE. The CDR3 length is 12 residues. Written as DNA, the CDR3 is TGTGACACCCAGGGCCTCTCCTACGAGCAGTACGTC. Amino acids: CDTQGLSYEQYV.

This chain joins TRBV19 and TRBJ1-5; a weak D match, TRBD1 (5 bases). This CDR3 region has 15 residues. Per the germline V gene, CDR1 is LNHDA and CDR2 is SQIVND (reference sequence). V was trimmed by 1 base and J by 4 bases, leaving 11 bases between them. The CDR3 reads CASSIAGNWNQPQHF. For the CDR3, the DNA is TGTGCCAGTAGTATAGCAGGGAACTGGAATCAGCCCCAGCATTTT.